This TCR beta chain was sequenced in a study of long-term antiretroviral therapy in people with HIV. Study-wide results and caveats: Dominating the repertoire at all time points were the clones that expanded before ART. Information on adherence to ART, viral resistance or therapy changes was unavailable.

Worth noting for this clone: Its antigen is currently unknown.

Trimming removed 3 bases from V and 2 bases from J, with 7 bases in between. This CDR3 comprises 14 residues. Germline assignment: CDR1 MNHEY and CDR2 SMNVEV (reference sequence). The run of the v3.0 immunoSEQ assay was at survey level. Assay used: immunoSEQ multiplex PCR; TCRdb lists only in-frame clones, some missing. Seen here are approximately 17,000 clones, around 84% observed once, and the top ten hold approximately 15%. The chain has TRBV27 and TRBJ2-2; D is uncertain. Sequenced here: unsorted PBMCs, sampled more than 3.1 years after starting antiretroviral therapy. This TCR came from a woman between 40 and 55 years old with HIV. CDR3 sequence: CASSFEINTGELFF. The CDR3 coding sequence is TGTGCCAGCAGTTTTGAGATAAACACCGGGGAGCTGTTTTTT.